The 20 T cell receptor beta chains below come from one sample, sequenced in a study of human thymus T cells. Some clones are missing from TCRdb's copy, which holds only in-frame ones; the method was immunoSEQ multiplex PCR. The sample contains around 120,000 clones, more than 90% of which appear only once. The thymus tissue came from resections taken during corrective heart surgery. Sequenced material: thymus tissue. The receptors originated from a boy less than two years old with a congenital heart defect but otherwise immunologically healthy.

The CDR3 DNA sequence: TGTGCCAGCAGCTTAGGGGACAGGGGCCCGTCCTACAATGAGCAGTTCTTC. It encodes CASSLGDRGPSYNEQFF. The chain combines TRBV7-2 with TRBJ2-1; the match to TRBD1 covers 10 bases. Losses at the gene ends were 1 base for V and 1 base for J; bases not matched to a gene: 4. Germline V lookup: CDR1 SGHTA, CDR2 FQGNSA. The CDR3 is made up of 17 amino acids.

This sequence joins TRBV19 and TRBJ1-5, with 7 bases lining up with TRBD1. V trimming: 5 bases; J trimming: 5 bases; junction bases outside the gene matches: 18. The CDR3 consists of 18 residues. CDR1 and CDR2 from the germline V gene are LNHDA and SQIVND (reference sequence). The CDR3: CASSESNQGGLSDQPQHF. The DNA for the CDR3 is TGTGCCAGTAGTGAGTCTAACCAGGGGGGTTTAAGTGATCAGCCCCAGCATTTT.

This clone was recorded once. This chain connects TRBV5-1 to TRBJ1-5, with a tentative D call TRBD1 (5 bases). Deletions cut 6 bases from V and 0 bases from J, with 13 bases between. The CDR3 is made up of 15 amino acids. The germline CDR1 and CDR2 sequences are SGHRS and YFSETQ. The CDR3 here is CASTDGDVSNQPQHF. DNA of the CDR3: TGCGCCAGCACCGACGGGGACGTTAGCAATCAGCCCCAGCATTTT.

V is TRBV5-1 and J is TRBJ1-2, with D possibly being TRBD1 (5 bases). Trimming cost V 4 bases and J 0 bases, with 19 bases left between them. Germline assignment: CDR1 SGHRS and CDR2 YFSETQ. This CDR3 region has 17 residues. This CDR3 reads CASSMLGPTFSNYGYTF. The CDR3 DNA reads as TGCGCCAGCAGCATGTTGGGGCCTACCTTTTCTAACTATGGCTACACCTTC. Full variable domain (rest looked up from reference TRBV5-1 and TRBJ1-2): KAGVTQTPRYLIKTRGQQVTLSCSPISGHRSVSWYQQTPGQGLQFLFEYFSETQRNKGNFPGRFSGRQFSNSRSEMNVSTLELGDSALYLCASSMLGPTFSNYGYTFGSGTRLTVV.

Here the CDR3 reads CASSFESPPNTEAFF. In DNA form, the CDR3 reads TGTGCCAGCAGTTTCGAAAGCCCCCCGAACACTGAAGCTTTCTTT. The chain combines TRBV28 with TRBJ1-1, with D uncertain. V shed 3 bases and J shed 1 base, with 12 bases lying between them. In germline, CDR1 is MDHEN, CDR2 SYDVKM. This CDR3 contains 15 residues.

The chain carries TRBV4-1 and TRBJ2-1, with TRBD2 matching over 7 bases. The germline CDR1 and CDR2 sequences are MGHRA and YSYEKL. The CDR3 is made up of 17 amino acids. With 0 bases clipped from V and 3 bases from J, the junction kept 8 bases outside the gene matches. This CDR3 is CASSQEGGENGYNEQFF. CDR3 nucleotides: TGCGCCAGCAGCCAAGAGGGGGGGGAGAATGGCTACAATGAGCAGTTCTTC.

CDR3 bases: TGCAGCGGGGGGGGTCTGAGCACAGATACGCAGTATTTT. Protein sequence: CSGGGLSTDTQYF. V usage is TRBV29-1 and J usage is TRBJ2-3; 7 bases are shared with TRBD2. V lost 7 bases, J lost 0 bases, and 4 bases stayed unmatched. CDR3 length: 13 residues. Germline-derived CDR1 and CDR2 are SQVTM and ANQGSEA.

CDR3 region: CASSVGPAGVRETQYF. CDR3 bases: TGTGCCAGCAGCGTAGGTCCAGCGGGGGTTCGAGAGACCCAGTACTTC. V is TRBV9 and J is TRBJ2-5; 8 nucleotides align to TRBD2. CDR3 length: 16 residues. CDR1 is SGDLS, CDR2 YYNGEE, per germline. V lost 0 bases to trimming and J lost 4 bases; unmatched junction nucleotides: 8.

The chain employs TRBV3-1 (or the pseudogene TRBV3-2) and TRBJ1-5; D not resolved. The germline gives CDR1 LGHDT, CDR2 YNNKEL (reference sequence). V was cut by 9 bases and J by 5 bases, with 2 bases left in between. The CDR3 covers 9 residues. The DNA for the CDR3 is TGTGCCAGAGATCAGCCCCAGCATTTT. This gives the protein CARDQPQHF.

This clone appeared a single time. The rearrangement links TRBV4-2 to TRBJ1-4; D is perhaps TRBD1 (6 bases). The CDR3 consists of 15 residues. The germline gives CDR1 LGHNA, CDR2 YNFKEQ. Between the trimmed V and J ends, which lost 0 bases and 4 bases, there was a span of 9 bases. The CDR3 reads CASSQERTVNEKLFF. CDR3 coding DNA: TGTGCCAGCAGCCAAGAAAGGACAGTTAATGAAAAACTGTTTTTT.

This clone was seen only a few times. The CDR3 loop is CASRKRDEVNTEAFF. In DNA, the CDR3 is TGTGCCAGCAGAAAGAGAGACGAGGTGAACACTGAAGCTTTCTTT. J is TRBJ1-1 and V is TRBV6-6; no clear D. Germline V CDR1 and CDR2: MNHNY, SVGAGI (reference sequence). V shed 6 bases and J shed 0 bases, with 14 bases lying between them. CDR3 length equals 15 residues.

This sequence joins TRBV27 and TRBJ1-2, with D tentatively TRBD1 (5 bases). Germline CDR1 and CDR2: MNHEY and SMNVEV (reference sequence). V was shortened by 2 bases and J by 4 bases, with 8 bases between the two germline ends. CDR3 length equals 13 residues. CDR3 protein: CASSLKGSYGYTF. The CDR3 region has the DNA TGTGCCAGCAGTTTAAAGGGGTCCTATGGCTACACCTTC.

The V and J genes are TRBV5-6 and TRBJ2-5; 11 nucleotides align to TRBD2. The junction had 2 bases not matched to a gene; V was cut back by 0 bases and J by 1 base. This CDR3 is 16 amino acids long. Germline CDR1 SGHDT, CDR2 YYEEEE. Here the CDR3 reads CASSLVAGGVQETQYF. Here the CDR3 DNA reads TGTGCCAGCAGCTTGGTAGCGGGGGGGGTCCAAGAGACCCAGTACTTC.

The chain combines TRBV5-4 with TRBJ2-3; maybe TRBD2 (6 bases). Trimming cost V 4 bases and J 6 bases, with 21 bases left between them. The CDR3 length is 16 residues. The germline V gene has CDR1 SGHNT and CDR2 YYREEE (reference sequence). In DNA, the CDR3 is TGTGCCAGCAGCGCCTGGGGGGTTTGGGGATGGGATACGCAGTATTTT. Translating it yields CASSAWGVWGWDTQYF.

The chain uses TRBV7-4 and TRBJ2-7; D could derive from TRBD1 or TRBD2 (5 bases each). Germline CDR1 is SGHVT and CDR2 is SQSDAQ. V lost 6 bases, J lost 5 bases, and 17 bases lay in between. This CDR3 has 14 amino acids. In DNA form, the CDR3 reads TGTGCCAGCAGGTACGAGCGAGGGGACCACGAGCAGTACTTC. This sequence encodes CASRYERGDHEQYF.

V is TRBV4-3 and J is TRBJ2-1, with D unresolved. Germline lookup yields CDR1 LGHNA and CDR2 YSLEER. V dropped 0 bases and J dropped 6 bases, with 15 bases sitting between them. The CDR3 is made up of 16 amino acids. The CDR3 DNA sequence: TGCGCCAGCAGCCAAGATCGTCCGGCTAGTGCCAATGAGCAGTTCTTC. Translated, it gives CASSQDRPASANEQFF.

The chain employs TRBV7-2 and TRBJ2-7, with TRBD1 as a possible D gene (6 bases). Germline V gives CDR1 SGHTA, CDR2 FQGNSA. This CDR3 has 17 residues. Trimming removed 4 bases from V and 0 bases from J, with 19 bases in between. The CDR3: CASSSRYRDTSSYEQYF. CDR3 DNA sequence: TGTGCCAGCAGCTCGCGGTACCGGGACACCAGCTCCTACGAGCAGTACTTC.

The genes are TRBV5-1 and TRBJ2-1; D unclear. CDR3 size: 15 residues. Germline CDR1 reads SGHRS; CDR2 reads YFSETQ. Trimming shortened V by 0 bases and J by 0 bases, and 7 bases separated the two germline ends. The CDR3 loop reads CASSLDSPSYNEQFF. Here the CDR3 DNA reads TGCGCCAGCAGCTTGGACTCACCCTCCTACAATGAGCAGTTCTTC.

Here the CDR3 DNA reads TGTGCCAGTAGTACGCCTCCGGGACAGGCCGATACGCAGTATTTT. It encodes CASSTPPGQADTQYF. The gene calls are TRBV19 and TRBJ2-3; 8 bases map to TRBD1. The germline CDR1 and CDR2 sequences are LNHDA and SQIVND (reference sequence). V lost 4 bases and J lost 6; bases outside the gene matches: 9. The CDR3 covers 15 residues.

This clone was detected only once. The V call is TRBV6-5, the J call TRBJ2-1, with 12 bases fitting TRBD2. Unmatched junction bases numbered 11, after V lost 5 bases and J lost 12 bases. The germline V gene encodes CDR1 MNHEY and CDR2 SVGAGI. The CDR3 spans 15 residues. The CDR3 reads CASSQLLAGGPMQFF. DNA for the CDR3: TGTGCCAGCAGTCAACTTCTAGCGGGGGGGCCTATGCAGTTCTTC.